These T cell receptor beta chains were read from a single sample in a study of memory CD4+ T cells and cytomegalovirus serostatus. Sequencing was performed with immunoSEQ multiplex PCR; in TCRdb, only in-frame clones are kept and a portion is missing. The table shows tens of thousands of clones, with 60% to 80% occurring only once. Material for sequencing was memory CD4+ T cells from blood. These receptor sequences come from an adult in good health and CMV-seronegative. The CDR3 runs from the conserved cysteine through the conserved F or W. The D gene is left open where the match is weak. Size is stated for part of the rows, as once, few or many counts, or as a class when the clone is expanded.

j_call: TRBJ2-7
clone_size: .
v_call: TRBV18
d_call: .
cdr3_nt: TGTGCCAGCTCACCACTTAGCCTTACCAGCTCCTACGAGCAGTACTTC
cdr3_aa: CASSPLSLTSSYEQYF

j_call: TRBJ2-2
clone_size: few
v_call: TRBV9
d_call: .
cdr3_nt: TGTGCCAGCAGCGTACAAACAGGGAGTATCAACACCGGGGAGCTGTTTTTT
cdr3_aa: CASSVQTGSINTGELFF

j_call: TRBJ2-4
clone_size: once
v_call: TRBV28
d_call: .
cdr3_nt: TGTGCCAGCAGGAGTGAAAACATTCAGTACTTC
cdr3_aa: CASRSENIQYF

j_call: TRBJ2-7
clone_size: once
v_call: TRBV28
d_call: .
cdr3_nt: TGTGCCAGCAGGGGGGATGGAGACGAGCAGTACTTC
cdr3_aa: CASRGDGDEQYF

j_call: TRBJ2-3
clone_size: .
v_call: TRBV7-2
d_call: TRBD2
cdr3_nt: TGTGCCAGCACCCGGGACTATTATACGCAGTATTTT
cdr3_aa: CASTRDYYTQYF

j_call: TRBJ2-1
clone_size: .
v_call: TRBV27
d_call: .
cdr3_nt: TGTGCCAGCAGTTTATCCCTCCGGCGGGACAATTACAATGAGCAGTTCTTC
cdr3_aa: CASSLSLRRDNYNEQFF

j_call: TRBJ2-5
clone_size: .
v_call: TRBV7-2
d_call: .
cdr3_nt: TGTGCCAGCCCACGGAAAGGGGGGACGAAAGAGACCCAGTACTTC
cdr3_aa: CASPRKGGTKETQYF

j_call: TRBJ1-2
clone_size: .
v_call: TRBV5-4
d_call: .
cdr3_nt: TGTGCCAGCAGCACCAACAGGTGGGGCTACACCTTC
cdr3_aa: CASSTNRWGYTF

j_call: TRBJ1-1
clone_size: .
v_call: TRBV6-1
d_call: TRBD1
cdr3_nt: TGTGCCAGCACGAAGCAGGGGGCCCGAACTGAAGCTTTCTTT
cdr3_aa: CASTKQGARTEAFF

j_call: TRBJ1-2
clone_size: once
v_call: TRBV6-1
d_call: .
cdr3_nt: TGTGCCAGCAGCCAGGGGACTTTTAACTATGGCTACACCTTC
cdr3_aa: CASSQGTFNYGYTF

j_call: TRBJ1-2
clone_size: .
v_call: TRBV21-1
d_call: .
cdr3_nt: TGTGCCAGCAGCGTATACCTCCAGGAGGACTATGGCTACACCTTC
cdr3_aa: CASSVYLQEDYGYTF

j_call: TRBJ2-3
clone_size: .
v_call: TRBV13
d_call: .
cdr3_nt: TGTGCCAGCAGCACACGCCCCGGGGCCCCAGATACGCAGTATTTT
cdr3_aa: CASSTRPGAPDTQYF

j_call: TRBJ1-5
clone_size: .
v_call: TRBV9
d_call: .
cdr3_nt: TGTGCCAGCAGTGGAGGTCAGGGCAATCAGCCCCAGCATTTT
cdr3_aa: CASSGGQGNQPQHF

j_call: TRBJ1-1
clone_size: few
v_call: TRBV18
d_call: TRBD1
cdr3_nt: TGTGCCAGCTCACGAGGGACAGGGGGAAGGGCGAACACTGAAGCTTTCTTT
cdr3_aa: CASSRGTGGRANTEAFF

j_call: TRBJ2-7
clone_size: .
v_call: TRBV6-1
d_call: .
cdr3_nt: TGTGCCAGCAGTGAAGTTGGGGGTACCCCAGCCCAGTACGAGCAGTACTTC
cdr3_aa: CASSEVGGTPAQYEQYF

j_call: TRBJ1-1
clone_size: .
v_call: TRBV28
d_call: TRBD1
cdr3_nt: TGTGCCAGCCACCTCGTTCCCCTGTTTAGGACAGGGAGGAACACTGAAGCTTTCTTT
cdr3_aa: CASHLVPLFRTGRNTEAFF

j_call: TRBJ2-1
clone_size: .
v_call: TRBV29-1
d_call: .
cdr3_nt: TGCAGCGTGGGAGGGGGTGAGCAGTTCTTC
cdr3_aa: CSVGGGEQFF

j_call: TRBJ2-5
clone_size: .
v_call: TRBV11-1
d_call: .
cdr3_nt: TGTGCCAGCAGCGGGGACACCGGTTGGGAGACCCAGTACTTC
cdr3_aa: CASSGDTGWETQYF

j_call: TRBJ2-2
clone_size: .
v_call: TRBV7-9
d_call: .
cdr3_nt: TGTGCCAGCAGCTTAGGAGGGGCGCGGACCGGGGAGCTGTTTTTT
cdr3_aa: CASSLGGARTGELFF

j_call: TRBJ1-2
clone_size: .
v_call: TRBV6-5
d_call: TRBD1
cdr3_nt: TGTGCCAGCAGTTACTCCGGCACACAGGGGCCCTATGGCTACACCTTC
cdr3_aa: CASSYSGTQGPYGYTF

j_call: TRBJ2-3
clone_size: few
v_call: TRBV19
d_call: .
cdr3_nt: TGTGCCAGTAGTATGAGTGTCACAGATACGCAGTATTTT
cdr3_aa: CASSMSVTDTQYF

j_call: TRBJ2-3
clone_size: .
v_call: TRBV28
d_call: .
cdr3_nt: TGTGCCAGCAGCCTACAGGGATACACAGATACGCAGTATTTT
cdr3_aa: CASSLQGYTDTQYF

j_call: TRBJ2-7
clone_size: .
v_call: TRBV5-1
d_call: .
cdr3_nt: TGCGCCAGCAGCTTTCGTAGTTCGTACGGGAAAGGCTACGAGCAGTACTTC
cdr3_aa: CASSFRSSYGKGYEQYF

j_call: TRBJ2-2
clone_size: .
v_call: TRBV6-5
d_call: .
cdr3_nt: TGTGCCAGCAGGTCGGGACGCCAGACCGGGGAGCTGTTTTTT
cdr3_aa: CASRSGRQTGELFF

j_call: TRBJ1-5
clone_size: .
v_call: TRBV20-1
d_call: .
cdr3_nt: TGCAGTGCTAGGGGGGGTCGGCCCCAGCATTTT
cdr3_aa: CSARGGRPQHF

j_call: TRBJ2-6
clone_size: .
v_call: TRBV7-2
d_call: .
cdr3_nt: TGTGCCAGCAGCTTAGGTACGGGGGGCCCTGGGGCCAACGTCCTGACTTTC
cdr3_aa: CASSLGTGGPGANVLTF

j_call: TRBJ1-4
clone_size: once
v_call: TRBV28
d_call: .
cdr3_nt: TGTGCCAGCAGTTTAGAGAGAGGAGCGTATAAACTGTTTTTT
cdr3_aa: CASSLERGAYKLFF

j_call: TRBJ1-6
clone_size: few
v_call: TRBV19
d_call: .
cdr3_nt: TGTGCCAGTAAATCTGGTACAGCAGAATCACCCCTCCACTTT
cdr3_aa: CASKSGTAESPLHF

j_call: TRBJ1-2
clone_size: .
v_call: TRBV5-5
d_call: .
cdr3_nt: TGTGCCAGCAGACCCACGGGGGGCTTTAACTATGGCTACACCTTC
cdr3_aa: CASRPTGGFNYGYTF